What follows are 16 T cell receptor beta chains derived from one specimen sequenced in a study of regulatory T cells in long-lasting Graves disease. Arm-PCR of CDR3 regions with iRepertoire HTBI primers generated TCR beta libraries. Each CDR3 protein is one row after TCRdb ran MiXCR on the multiplex PCR reads. The table shows over 450,000 distinct CDR3 sequences, with around 12% occurring only once. The sample's time point: newly diagnosed GD, antithyroid drugs for less than 3 months. Construction of the TCR library relied on RNA isolated from PBMCs. The same data also contributed to another study, on T cells in Graves' hyperthyroidism and ophthalmopathy.

This specimen consisted of peripheral blood mononuclear cells (PBMCs), obtained at new diagnosis, from a patient treated with antithyroid drugs. These receptors all come from a woman aged 25-40 years with Graves disease.

This clonotype has ten or more counts. This chain uses TRBV28 with TRBJ2-1; TRBD2 matches at 7 bases. The germline V gene encodes CDR1 MDHEN and CDR2 SYDVKM. J gave up 9 bases and V 2 bases, and 10 bases lay outside the gene matches. This CDR3 comprises 15 residues. The chain's CDR3 is CASSLRSLGGSEQFF. The CDR3 region has the DNA TGTGCCAGCAGTTTAAGGTCGCTGGGGGGGAGTGAGCAGTTCTTC.

The CDR3 sequence: CASSFGTGIEAFF. The CDR3 bases are TGTGCCAGCAGCTTCGGGACAGGGATTGAAGCTTTCTTT. This chain links TRBV13 with TRBJ1-1; 9 bases fit TRBD1. Germline values: CDR1 PRHDT, CDR2 FYEKMQ (reference sequence). The V segment lost 3 bases and the J segment 7 bases; nucleotides outside the gene matches: 3. This CDR3 has 13 residues.

At least ten counts were recorded for this clonotype. The chain has TRBV6-5 and TRBJ1-3; TRBD1 matches at 9 bases. Losses at the gene ends were 0 bases for V and 3 bases for J; bases not matched to a gene: 6. The germline gives CDR1 MNHEY, CDR2 SVGAGI. There are 17 residues in the CDR3. In DNA form, the CDR3 reads TGTGCCAGCAGTTACTCGATACAGGGGGCCAATGGAAACACCATATATTTT. The encoded protein is CASSYSIQGANGNTIYF.

This clonotype appeared a few times. This chain uses TRBV7-9 with TRBJ1-1; the D gene is possibly TRBD1 (5 bases). The CDR3 loop spans 17 amino acids. V lost 1 base, J lost 2 bases, and 17 bases lay in between. Per germline, CDR1 SEHNR and CDR2 FQNEAQ (reference sequence). The CDR3 spells CASSLVPRGRTNTEAFF. CDR3 bases: TGTGCCAGCAGCTTAGTACCCCGGGGCAGGACAAACACTGAAGCTTTCTTT. Combining the CDR3 with reference TRBV7-9 and TRBJ1-1 gives the whole variable domain DTGVSQNPRHKITKRGQNVTFRCDPISEHNRLYWYRQTLGQGPEFLTYFQNEAQLEKSRLLSDRFSAERPKGSFSTLEIQRTEQGDSAMYLCASSLVPRGRTNTEAFFGQGTRLTVV.

This clonotype was seen a handful of times. This chain uses TRBV28 with TRBJ2-7, with 8 bases lining up with TRBD2. The CDR3 consists of 15 residues. J gave up 2 bases and V 6 bases, and 9 bases lay outside the gene matches. Per germline, CDR1 MDHEN and CDR2 SYDVKM. The CDR3 bases are TGTGCCAGCAGCCCCGCGGCGGGAGGTCCCTACGAGCAGTACTTC. Amino acid sequence: CASSPAAGGPYEQYF.

There are many counts of this clonotype. The chain employs TRBV29-1 and TRBJ2-1, with TRBD1 identical over 10 bases. Trimming removed 1 base from V and 2 bases from J; junction bases left unmatched: 5. Germline-derived CDR1 and CDR2 are SQVTM and ANQGSEA. The CDR3 has 16 amino acids. CDR3 region: CSVEGGTGEPYNEQFF. The CDR3 nucleotides read TGCAGCGTTGAAGGGGGGACAGGGGAACCCTACAATGAGCAGTTCTTC.

This clonotype was counted many times. Here the CDR3 reads CSAMTSGRMYEQYF. CDR3 DNA sequence: TGCAGTGCGATGACTAGCGGGAGAATGTACGAGCAGTACTTC. The chain links TRBV20-1 to TRBJ2-7; 12 bases match TRBD2. The CDR3 runs 14 residues. The germline CDR1 and CDR2 sequences are DFQATT and SNEGSKA (reference sequence). After removal of 6 bases from V and 4 bases from J, the junction contained 7 bases not matched to a gene.

In the case of this clonotype: It may be a read error: a sequence one base away is much more abundant. This chain uses TRBV12-5 with TRBJ2-4; TRBD1 is a possible D gene (5 bases). The J call may be faulty, since TRBJ2-1 better matches the DNA end. Germline V lookup: CDR1 LGHNT, CDR2 FRNRAP. This CDR3 region has 13 residues. The DNA for the CDR3 is TGTGCTAGCGACTCAGGACATCTCAAGGAGCAGTTCTTC. Translation: CASDSGHLKEQFF.

This clonotype was counted ten times or more. The chain combines TRBV3-1 with TRBJ2-7, with D maybe TRBD1 (5 bases). The CDR3 runs to 17 residues. CDR1 is LGHDT, CDR2 YNNKEL, per germline (reference sequence). The V end lost 4 bases, the J end lost 4 bases, and 23 bases lay between the germline ends. DNA of the CDR3: TGTGCCAGCAGCCGGGGCCGGGTCAGAGACGTAGCTTACGAGCAGTACTTC. Encoded protein: CASSRGRVRDVAYEQYF.

The genes are TRBV25-1 and TRBJ2-5, with D uncertain. CDR1 MGHDK and CDR2 SYGVNS come from the germline V gene. V was clipped by 1 base and J by 3 bases, with 15 bases between them. The CDR3 runs 16 residues. CDR3 loop: CASSEFPGQLKETQYF. The CDR3 DNA reads TGTGCCAGCAGTGAATTTCCCGGGCAGTTAAAAGAGACCCAGTACTTC.

This clonotype came up many times. The rearrangement joins TRBV14 to TRBJ1-4, with D possibly matching TRBD1 (5 bases). Germline values: CDR1 SGHDN, CDR2 FVKESK. The CDR3 totals 15 residues. V lost 4 bases and J lost 7, with 16 bases in between. CDR3 sequence: CASSRGSGVIEKLFF. The CDR3 DNA follows: TGTGCCAGCAGCCGAGGGTCGGGGGTGATTGAAAAACTGTTTTTT.

The V and J genes are TRBV2 and TRBJ1-5; 8 nucleotides line up with TRBD1. Germline V gene data show CDR1 as SNHLY and CDR2 as FYNNEI. This CDR3 region has 17 residues. With V trimmed by 3 bases and J by 6 bases, 13 bases remained unmatched. CDR3 sequence reads: CASSDRTGLKGGQPQHF. The CDR3 region has the DNA TGTGCCAGCAGTGATAGGACAGGGCTAAAAGGAGGTCAGCCCCAGCATTTT.

This clonotype turned up a few times. This chain links TRBV2 with TRBJ2-5; 10 bases agree with TRBD2. V dropped 3 bases and J dropped 4; count of bases not matched to a gene: 2. Germline loops: CDR1 SNHLY, CDR2 FYNNEI. This CDR3 is built from 14 residues. CDR3 loop: CASSEGTSVETQYF. Written as DNA, the CDR3 is TGTGCCAGCAGTGAGGGGACTAGCGTAGAGACCCAGTACTTC.

This clonotype was observed at least ten times. This sequence joins TRBV29-1 and TRBJ2-1; D is undetermined. Trimming stripped 6 bases from V and 6 bases from J, with 12 bases between. Germline V gives CDR1 SQVTM, CDR2 ANQGSEA. This CDR3 is built from 12 residues. Here the CDR3 DNA reads TGCAGCGTCAACTTAAGAGGCAATGAGCAGTTCTTC. Its protein is CSVNLRGNEQFF.

This clonotype was found once. V gene TRBV11-2 combines with J gene TRBJ1-1; 9 positions match TRBD1. The CDR3 is made up of 16 amino acids. V was pared by 0 bases and J by 5 bases, with 7 bases of the junction left unmatched. Germline CDR1 is SGHAT and CDR2 is FQNNGV. CDR3 nucleotide sequence: TGTGCCAGCAGCTTAGAAATAGGGACAGGGAGAACTGAAGCTTTCTTT. Encoded protein: CASSLEIGTGRTEAFF.

The rearrangement uses TRBV11-3 and TRBJ2-7, with 7 bases identical to TRBD1. CDR1 is SGHNT and CDR2 is YENEEA in the germline V gene. The length of the CDR3 is 15 residues. Unmatched junction bases numbered 7, after V lost 3 bases and J lost 2 bases. CDR3 coding DNA: TGTGCCAGCAGCTTCCCCGGGACAGCTCCCTACGAGCAGTACTTC. Translating it yields CASSFPGTAPYEQYF.